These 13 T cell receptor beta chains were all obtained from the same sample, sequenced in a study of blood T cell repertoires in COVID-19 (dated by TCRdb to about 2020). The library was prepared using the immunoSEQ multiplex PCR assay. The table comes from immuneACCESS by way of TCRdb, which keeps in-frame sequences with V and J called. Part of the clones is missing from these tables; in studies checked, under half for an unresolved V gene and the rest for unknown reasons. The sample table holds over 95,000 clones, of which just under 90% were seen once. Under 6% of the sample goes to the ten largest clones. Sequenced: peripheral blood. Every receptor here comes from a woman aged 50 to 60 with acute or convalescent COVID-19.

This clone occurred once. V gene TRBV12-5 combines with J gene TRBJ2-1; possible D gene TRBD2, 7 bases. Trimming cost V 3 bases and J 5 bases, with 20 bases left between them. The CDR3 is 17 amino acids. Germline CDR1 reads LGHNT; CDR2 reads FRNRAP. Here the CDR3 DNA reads TGTGCTAGTGGTTTAGGAGCAGGGGAGGGGGAAAACAATGAGCAGTTCTTC. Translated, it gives CASGLGAGEGENNEQFF. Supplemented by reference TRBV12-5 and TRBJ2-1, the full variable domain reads DARVTQTPRHKVTEMGQEVTMRCQPILGHNTVFWYRQTMMQGLELLAYFRNRAPLDDSGMPKDRFSAEMPDATLATLKIQPSEPRDSAVYFCASGLGAGEGENNEQFFGPGTRLTVL.

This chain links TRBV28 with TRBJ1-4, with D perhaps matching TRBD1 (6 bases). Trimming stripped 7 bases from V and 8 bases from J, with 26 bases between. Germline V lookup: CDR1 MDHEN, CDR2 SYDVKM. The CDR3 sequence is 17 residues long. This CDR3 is CASMNAGSRGAGEKLFF. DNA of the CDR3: TGTGCCAGCATGAACGCTGGAAGTCGGGGGGCCGGGGAAAAACTGTTTTTT.

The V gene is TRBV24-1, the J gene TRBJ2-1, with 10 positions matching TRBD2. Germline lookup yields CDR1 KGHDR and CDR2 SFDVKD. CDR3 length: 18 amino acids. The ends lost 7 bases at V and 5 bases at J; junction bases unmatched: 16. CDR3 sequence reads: CATRAGGARGTSDNEQFF. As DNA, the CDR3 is TGTGCCACCAGGGCTGGGGGGGCGCGTGGGACTAGCGACAATGAGCAGTTCTTC.

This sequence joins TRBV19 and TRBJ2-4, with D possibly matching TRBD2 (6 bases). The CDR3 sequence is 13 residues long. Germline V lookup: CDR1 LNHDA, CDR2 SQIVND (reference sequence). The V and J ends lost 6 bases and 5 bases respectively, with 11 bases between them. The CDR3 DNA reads TGTGCCAGTAGAACCGGGAGTGAAAACATTCAGTACTTC. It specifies CASRTGSENIQYF.

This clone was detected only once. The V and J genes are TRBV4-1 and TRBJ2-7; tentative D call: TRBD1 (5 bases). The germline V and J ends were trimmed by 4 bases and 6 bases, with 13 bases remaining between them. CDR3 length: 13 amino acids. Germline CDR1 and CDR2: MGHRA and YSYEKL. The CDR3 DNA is TGCGCCAGCAGCCCCACAGGAATCTCCGAGCAGTACTTC. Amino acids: CASSPTGISEQYF.

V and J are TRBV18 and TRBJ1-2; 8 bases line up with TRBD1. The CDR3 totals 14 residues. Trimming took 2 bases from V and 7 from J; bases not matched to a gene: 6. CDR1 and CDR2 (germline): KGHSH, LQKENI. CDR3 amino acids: CASSPGRGRRGYTF. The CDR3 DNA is TGTGCCAGCTCACCAGGCAGGGGGCGACGTGGCTACACCTTC.

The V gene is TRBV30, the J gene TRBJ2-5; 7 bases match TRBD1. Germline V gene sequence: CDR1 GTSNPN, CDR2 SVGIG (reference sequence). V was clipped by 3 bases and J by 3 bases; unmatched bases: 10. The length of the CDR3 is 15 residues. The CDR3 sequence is CAWSGLTGTEETQYF. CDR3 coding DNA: TGTGCCTGGAGCGGACTTACCGGGACAGAAGAGACCCAGTACTTC.

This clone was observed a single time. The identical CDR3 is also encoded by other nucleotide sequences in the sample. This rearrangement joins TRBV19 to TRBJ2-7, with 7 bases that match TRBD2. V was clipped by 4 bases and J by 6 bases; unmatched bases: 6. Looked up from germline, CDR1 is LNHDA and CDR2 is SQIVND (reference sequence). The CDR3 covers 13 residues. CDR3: CASSNGLGGEQYF. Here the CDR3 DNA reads TGTGCCAGTAGTAATGGACTAGGTGGCGAGCAGTACTTC. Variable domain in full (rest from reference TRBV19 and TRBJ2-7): DGGITQSPKYLFRKEGQNVTLSCEQNLNHDAMYWYRQDPGQGLRLIYYSQIVNDFQKGDIAEGYSVSREKKESFPLTVTSAQKNPTAFYLCASSNGLGGEQYFGPGTRLTVT.

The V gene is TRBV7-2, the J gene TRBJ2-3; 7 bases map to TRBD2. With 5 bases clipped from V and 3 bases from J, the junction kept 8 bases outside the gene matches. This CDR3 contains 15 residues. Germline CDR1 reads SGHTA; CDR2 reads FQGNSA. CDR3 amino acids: CASSRSGMSTDTQYF. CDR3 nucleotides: TGTGCCAGCAGCCGCAGCGGGATGAGTACAGATACGCAGTATTTT.

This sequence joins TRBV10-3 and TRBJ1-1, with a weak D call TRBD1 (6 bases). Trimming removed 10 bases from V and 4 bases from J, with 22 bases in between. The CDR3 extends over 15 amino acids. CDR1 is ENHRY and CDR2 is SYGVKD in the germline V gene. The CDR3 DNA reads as TGTGCCACGACGAAGGACAGCTCCTTGAGCACTGAAGCTTTCTTT. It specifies CATTKDSSLSTEAFF.

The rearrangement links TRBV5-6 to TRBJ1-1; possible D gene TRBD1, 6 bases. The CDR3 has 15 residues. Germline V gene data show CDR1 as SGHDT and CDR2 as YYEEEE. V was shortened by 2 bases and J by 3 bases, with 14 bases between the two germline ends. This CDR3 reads CASSLSGVGYTEAFF. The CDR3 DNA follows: TGTGCCAGCAGCTTATCAGGGGTGGGGTACACTGAAGCTTTCTTT.

The CDR3 here is CASSPPGTGKEKLFF. The CDR3 DNA follows: TGTGCCAGCAGTCCACCTGGGACAGGGAAGGAAAAACTGTTTTTT. V usage is TRBV28 and J usage is TRBJ1-4; TRBD1 agrees at 9 bases. V was clipped by 5 bases and J by 8 bases; unmatched bases: 9. From germline, CDR1 is MDHEN and CDR2 SYDVKM. The CDR3 loop spans 15 amino acids.

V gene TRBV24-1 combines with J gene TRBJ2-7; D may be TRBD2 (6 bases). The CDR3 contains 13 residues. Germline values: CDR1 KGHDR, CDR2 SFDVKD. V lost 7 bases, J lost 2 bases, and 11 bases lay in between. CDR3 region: CATSSGGPYEQYF. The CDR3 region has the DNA TGTGCCACCAGCTCCGGGGGACCCTACGAGCAGTACTTC.